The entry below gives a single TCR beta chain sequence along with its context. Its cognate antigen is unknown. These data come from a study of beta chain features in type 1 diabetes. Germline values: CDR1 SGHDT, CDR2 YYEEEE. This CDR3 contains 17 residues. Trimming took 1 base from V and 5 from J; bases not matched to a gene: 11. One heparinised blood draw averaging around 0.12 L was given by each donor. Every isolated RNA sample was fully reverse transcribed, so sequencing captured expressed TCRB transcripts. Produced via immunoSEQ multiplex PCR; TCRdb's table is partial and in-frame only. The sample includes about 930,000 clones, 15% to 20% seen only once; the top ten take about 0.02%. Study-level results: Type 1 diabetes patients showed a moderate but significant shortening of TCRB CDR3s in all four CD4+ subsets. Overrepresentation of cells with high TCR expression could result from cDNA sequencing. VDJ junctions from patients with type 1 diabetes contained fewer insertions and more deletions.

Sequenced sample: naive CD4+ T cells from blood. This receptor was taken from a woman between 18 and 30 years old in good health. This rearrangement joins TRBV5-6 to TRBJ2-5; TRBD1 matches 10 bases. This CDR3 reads CASSLTGPDRGKETQYF. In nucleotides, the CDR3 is TGTGCCAGCAGCTTGACCGGGCCGGACAGGGGGAAGGAGACCCAGTACTTC.